The clone carrying this TCR beta chain has more than one count but fewer than ten. The CDR3 sequence is 15 residues long. This record comes from a study of tumour-infiltrating T cells in Burkitt lymphoma. Sequencing was performed with immunoSEQ multiplex PCR; in TCRdb, only in-frame clones are kept and a portion is missing. The table has some 2,500 clones, roughly 15% seen once. The chain combines TRBV21-1 with TRBJ2-2; whether TRBD1, the table's D call, matches the DNA was not checked. TRBV21-1 is listed as a pseudogene. The sequence came from a human donor with Burkitt lymphoma. Sequencing was done on a sample of tumor tissue. This CDR3 reads CARITGELYTGELFF. CDR3 DNA sequence: TGTGCCAGAATCACAGGGGAACTTTACACCGGGGAGCTGTTTTTT.